These T cell receptor beta chains were read from a single sample in a study of breast tumors, draining lymph nodes, adjacent tissues. MiXCR was run by TCRdb on the multiplex PCR reads, yielding one entry per CDR3 protein. Of about 140,000 distinct CDR3 sequences in the sample, over 25% were seen once. Sequencing input: axillary lymph node tissue. Source of these receptors: a female donor with breast cancer. Some clones in this sample may be carry-over from other donors' samples. Both conserved end residues are part of each CDR3. The D gene is left open where the match is weak. Expanded clones are given a class, and other clones once, few, many or no size at all.

v_gene	j_gene	abundance	d_gene	CDR3aa	CDR3nt
TRBV13	TRBJ1-4	many	TRBD1	CASSSLTGTGDFGEKLFF	TGTGCCAGCAGCTCTCTTACCGGGACAGGGGATTTTGGTGAAAAACTGTTTTTT
TRBV2	TRBJ1-5	-	TRBD1	CASSIGQVRSNRPQHF	TGTGCCAGCAGTATTGGACAGGTGCGGAGCAATCGGCCCCAGCATTTC
TRBV27	TRBJ1-4	-	-	CASRPGLVATNEKLFF	TGTGCCAGCAGACCAGGGCTGGTTGCAACTAATGAAAAACTGTTTTTT
TRBV6-2/TRBV6-3	TRBJ1-4	-	-	CASSPRPEAGEKLFF	TGTGCCAGCAGTCCCCGACCAGAGGCGGGTGAAAAACTGTTTTTT
TRBV15	TRBJ2-1	-	TRBD2	CATSRDEAGGGYNEQFF	TGTGCCACCAGCAGAGATGAGGCGGGGGGAGGCTACAATGAGCAGTTCTTC
TRBV5-5	TRBJ2-2	-	-	CASSVTGELFF	TGTGCCAGCAGCGTAACAGGGGAGCTGTTTTTT
TRBV20-1	TRBJ2-5	-	-	CSARPTGGETQYF	TGCAGTGCTAGGCCTACCGGGGGAGAGACCCAGTACTTC
TRBV6-1	TRBJ1-3	many	-	CATRDNSGNTIYF	TGTGCCACCCGAGACAATTCCGGAAACACCATATATTTT
TRBV7-9	TRBJ2-1	many	-	CASSLVYFDTEPNNEQFF	TGTGCCAGCAGCTTAGTGTATTTCGACACCGAGCCCAACAATGAGCAGTTCTTC
TRBV4-1	TRBJ1-5	-	TRBD1	CASSYGVTGDQPQHF	TGCGCCAGCAGCTACGGGGTCACAGGGGACCAGCCCCAGCATTTT
TRBV5-1	TRBJ1-1	-	TRBD1	CASSPLGQRFEAFF	TGCGCCAGCAGCCCATTGGGACAGCGGTTTGAAGCTTTCTTT
TRBV19	TRBJ1-5	-	-	CASSRAVGDSNQPQHF	TGTGCCAGTAGTAGGGCCGTCGGGGATAGCAATCAGCCCCAGCATTTT
TRBV6-6	TRBJ1-1	-	TRBD1	CASSWGTDEAFF	TGTGCCAGCAGTTGGGGGACAGATGAAGCTTTCTTT
TRBV20-1	TRBJ2-5	many	-	CSASLQETQYF	TGCAGTGCTAGTTTACAAGAGACCCAGTACTTC
TRBV2	TRBJ1-6	-	-	CASSESGQTGRNSPLHF	TGTGCCAGCAGTGAATCGGGTCAGACAGGCCGCAATTCACCCCTCCACTTT
TRBV9	TRBJ2-5	many	-	CASSVGVGEGTQSF	-
TRBV7-3	TRBJ1-4	-	-	CASSLGHEEKLFF	TGTGCCAGCAGCTTAGGACATGAGGAAAAACTGTTTTTT
TRBV7-2	TRBJ1-6	few	TRBD1	CASSRDRDNSPLHF	TGTGCCAGCAGTCGGGACAGGGATAATTCACCCCTCCACTTT
TRBV28	TRBJ1-5	many	-	CASSPPTGLSGGANQPQHF	TGTGCCAGCAGTCCGCCGACAGGTCTGTCCGGAGGGGCCAATCAGCCCCAGCATTTT
TRBV28	TRBJ1-1	-	-	CASSLSRGIVNTEAFF	TGTGCCAGCAGTTTAAGCAGGGGAATTGTGAACACTGAAGCTTTCTTT
TRBV7-6	TRBJ2-2	many	-	CASSLMSGGDTGELFF	TGTGCCAGCAGCTTAATGTCAGGGGGGGACACCGGGGAGCTGTTTTTT
TRBV6-1	TRBJ1-5	many	-	CASSEMRDQPQHF	TGTGCCAGCAGTGAAATGAGGGATCAGCCCCAGCATTTT